The next 18 T cell receptor beta chains were all read from a single sample in a study of T cell responses to AZD1222 COVID-19 vaccine. The table came from immunoSEQ multiplex PCR; TCRdb's copy has only in-frame clones and leaves some out. Here the sample spans about 120,000 clones, roughly 90% being singletons. The sequenced sample was peripheral blood, obtained on day 0 of AZD1222 vaccination. Receptors originate from an adult in good health.

V and J are TRBV19 and TRBJ2-2, with D possibly TRBD2 on 6 matching bases. V lost 7 bases and J lost 6, with 15 bases in between. CDR1 and CDR2 (germline): LNHDA, SQIVND (reference sequence). The CDR3 covers 14 residues. Written as DNA, the CDR3 is TGTGCCAGTACCTTCATGGGGGAGGCCGGGGAGCTGTTTTTT. It yields the protein CASTFMGEAGELFF.

The genes are TRBV15 and TRBJ2-1; 10 bases are a match to TRBD2. With 1 base clipped from V and 7 bases from J, the junction kept 10 bases outside the gene matches. This CDR3 spans 17 amino acids. Germline assignment: CDR1 LNHNV and CDR2 YYDKDF (reference sequence). The CDR3 nucleotides are TGTGCCACCAGCAGAGCCACCCTAGCGGGGGTCGAAAATGAGCAGTTCTTC. This sequence encodes CATSRATLAGVENEQFF.

The V and J genes are TRBV18 and TRBJ2-7; 8 positions agree with TRBD1. Germline loops: CDR1 KGHSH, CDR2 LQKENI. The CDR3 is 15 amino acids. The V segment lost 0 bases and the J segment 0 bases; nucleotides outside the gene matches: 1. CDR3 coding DNA: TGTGCCAGCTCACCACCGGGACAGGACTCCTACGAGCAGTACTTC. Protein product: CASSPPGQDSYEQYF.

This chain uses TRBV28 with TRBJ2-7, with 10 bases matching TRBD1. The CDR3 length is 17 residues. From germline, CDR1 is MDHEN and CDR2 SYDVKM. Losses at the gene ends were 2 bases for V and 2 bases for J; bases not matched to a gene: 9. The DNA for the CDR3 is TGTGCCAGCAGTTTAGGCATACCGGGACAGGGGCCCTACGAGCAGTACTTC. It translates to CASSLGIPGQGPYEQYF.

The rearrangement joins TRBV4-1 to TRBJ1-5; 8 nucleotides match TRBD1. J was trimmed by 2 bases and V by 3 bases; bases with no gene match: 3. Germline CDR1 reads MGHRA; CDR2 reads YSYEKL. This CDR3 has 15 amino acids. CDR3 protein: CASSQTDRGNQPQHF. The CDR3 DNA is TGCGCCAGCAGCCAGACGGACAGGGGCAATCAGCCCCAGCATTTT.

The chain joins TRBV7-9 to TRBJ1-2; D may be TRBD1 (5 bases). Germline CDR1 SEHNR, CDR2 FQNEAQ (reference sequence). CDR3 length: 14 amino acids. Trimming stripped 0 bases from V and 7 bases from J, with 12 bases between. CDR3 loop: CASSLAARAGGYTF. Here the CDR3 DNA reads TGTGCCAGCAGCTTAGCGGCCAGGGCTGGTGGCTACACCTTC. Full variable domain (outside the CDR3, taken from reference TRBV7-9 and TRBJ1-2): DTGVSQNPRHKITKRGQNVTFRCDPISEHNRLYWYRQTLGQGPEFLTYFQNEAQLEKSRLLSDRFSAERPKGSFSTLEIQRTEQGDSAMYLCASSLAARAGGYTFGSGTRLTVV.

The V gene is TRBV6-6, the J gene TRBJ1-5; the D gene is possibly TRBD1 (5 bases). Per germline, CDR1 MNHNY and CDR2 SVGAGI (reference sequence). This CDR3 is built from 13 residues. Trimming shortened V by 2 bases and J by 6 bases, and 8 bases separated the two germline ends. The CDR3 DNA sequence: TGTGCCAGCAGTTACGGGGGAGGTCAGCCCCAGCATTTT. It translates to CASSYGGGQPQHF.

The V call is TRBV10-3, the J call TRBJ1-5; 8 bases align to TRBD1. From germline, CDR1 is ENHRY and CDR2 SYGVKD. V shed 3 bases, J shed 4 bases, and the junction held 5 bases outside the gene matches. The CDR3 length is 15 residues. CDR3 amino acids: CAISEADRENQPQHF. CDR3 bases: TGTGCCATCAGTGAAGCGGACAGGGAGAATCAGCCCCAGCATTTT.

The chain uses TRBV19 and TRBJ2-7; 7 bases align to TRBD1. This CDR3 comprises 15 residues. Germline CDR1 reads LNHDA; CDR2 reads SQIVND (reference sequence). With 4 bases clipped from V and 3 bases from J, the junction kept 9 bases outside the gene matches. The CDR3 nucleotides are TGTGCCAGTAGTAAAGGGGACAGCTTGGGCTACGAGCAGTACTTC. Its translation is CASSKGDSLGYEQYF.

CDR3 region: CASSLTGTNYGYTF. The DNA for the CDR3 is TGCGCCAGCAGCTTGACAGGGACAAACTATGGCTACACCTTC. This chain uses TRBV5-1 with TRBJ1-2, with D possibly TRBD1 on 6 matching bases. The CDR3 is 14 residues long. V was pared by 1 base and J by 2 bases, with 9 bases between. Germline V gives CDR1 SGHRS, CDR2 YFSETQ.

The chain employs TRBV7-8 and TRBJ1-6; D might be TRBD1 (6 bases). V lost 1 base and J 7 bases, leaving 11 bases between the germline ends. This CDR3 spans 15 amino acids. Germline-derived CDR1 and CDR2 are SGHVS and FQNEAQ. The CDR3 spells CASSLVSQGNSPLHF. DNA for the CDR3: TGTGCCAGCAGCTTAGTGAGCCAGGGGAATTCACCCCTCCACTTT. Combining the CDR3 with reference TRBV7-8 and TRBJ1-6 gives the whole variable domain GAGVSQSPRYKVAKRGQDVALRCDPISGHVSLFWYQQALGQGPEFLTYFQNEAQLDKSGLPSDRFFAERPEGSVSTLKIQRTQQEDSAVYLCASSLVSQGNSPLHFGNGTRLTVT.

V is TRBV21-1 and J is TRBJ2-7; the table's D gene call, TRBD2, was not cross checked with the DNA. TRBV21-1 constitutes a pseudogene. There are 15 residues in the CDR3. As DNA, the CDR3 is TGTGCCAGCAGTTCTAGCGCAAACCCCGAGGGCGAGCAGTACTTC. Protein: CASSSSANPEGEQYF.

The gene calls are TRBV5-1 and TRBJ1-2; TRBD1 agrees at 10 bases. The germline V gene has CDR1 SGHRS and CDR2 YFSETQ. The CDR3 is 16 amino acids. V was clipped by 1 base and J by 2 bases; unmatched bases: 5. The CDR3 region is CASSLSWDRGNYGYTF. The CDR3 region has the DNA TGCGCCAGCAGCTTGTCTTGGGACAGGGGCAACTATGGCTACACCTTC.

This sequence joins TRBV10-3 and TRBJ2-5, with TRBD2 matching over 7 bases. With V trimmed by 8 bases and J by 5 bases, 14 bases remained unmatched. Germline values: CDR1 ENHRY, CDR2 SYGVKD. This CDR3 has 15 amino acids. The CDR3 sequence is CAIAIGRLGGETQYF. In DNA, the CDR3 is TGTGCCATCGCTATCGGGCGACTGGGGGGGGAGACCCAGTACTTC.

The V gene is TRBV15, the J gene TRBJ2-7; perhaps D is TRBD1 or TRBD2 (5 bases each). The V gene lost 5 bases and the J gene lost 0 bases, with 11 bases spanning the gap. From germline, CDR1 is LNHNV and CDR2 YYDKDF (reference sequence). CDR3 size: 14 residues. CDR3 protein: CATSGGLASYEQYF. Here the CDR3 DNA reads TGTGCCACCAGCGGGGGTCTAGCCTCCTACGAGCAGTACTTC.

This chain connects TRBV27 to TRBJ1-1; 9 nucleotides align to TRBD1. CDR3 size: 17 residues. Per the germline V gene, CDR1 is MNHEY and CDR2 is SMNVEV (reference sequence). Trimming took 6 bases from V and 5 from J; bases not matched to a gene: 16. CDR3 protein: CASRPYGTGYLRTEAFF. CDR3 nucleotide sequence: TGTGCCAGCAGGCCTTACGGGACAGGGTACTTGAGGACTGAAGCTTTCTTT.

The gene calls are TRBV5-4 and TRBJ2-7; possible D gene TRBD2, 5 bases. The CDR3 spans 12 residues. Germline-derived CDR1 and CDR2 are SGHNT and YYREEE (reference sequence). The V and J ends lost 2 bases and 3 bases respectively, with 6 bases between them. The CDR3 sequence: CASSFGVYEQYF. The CDR3 DNA reads as TGTGCCAGCAGCTTCGGGGTCTACGAGCAGTACTTC.

This clone has more than one count but fewer than ten. The chain carries TRBV6-5 and TRBJ1-1; the D is unclear. CDR3 length equals 14 residues. Trimming removed 2 bases at V and 0 bases at J, with 7 bases between. From germline, CDR1 is MNHEY and CDR2 SVGAGI. CDR3 protein: CASSYMGVNTEAFF. CDR3 sequence (DNA): TGTGCCAGCAGTTACATGGGTGTGAACACTGAAGCTTTCTTT.